This TCR beta chain was retrieved from a study of human T cells and chemical hapten exposure. V trimming: 3 bases; J trimming: 2 bases; junction bases outside the gene matches: 3. CDR1 and CDR2 (germline): MNHNS, SASEGT. The CDR3 extends over 15 amino acids. Specified time point: patch test 3, about 24 weeks after DPC sensitization. Described treatment: therapeutic diphenylcyclopropenone sensitization with weekly scalp DPC. Whole blood, unfractionated, served as the material for total RNA extraction. Within the library, unique molecular identifiers were attached to each individual cDNA molecule. TCRdb itself ran the RACE reads through MiXCR, one entry per CDR3 protein. The top ten hold about 2% of the sample, which has fewer than 200,000 distinct CDR3 sequences, roughly 26% seen once.

This clonotype was obtained from a woman between 18 and 30 years old with alopecia areata. Some clones in this sample may be carry-over from other donors' samples. The material sequenced was whole blood, taken in connection with sensitization to the hapten diphenylcyclopropenone (DPC). This chain connects TRBV6-1 to TRBJ1-3; TRBD1 aligns across 8 bases. The CDR3: CASSDETGAGNTIYF. CDR3 sequence (DNA): TGTGCCAGCAGTGACGAGACAGGGGCTGGAAACACCATATATTTT.